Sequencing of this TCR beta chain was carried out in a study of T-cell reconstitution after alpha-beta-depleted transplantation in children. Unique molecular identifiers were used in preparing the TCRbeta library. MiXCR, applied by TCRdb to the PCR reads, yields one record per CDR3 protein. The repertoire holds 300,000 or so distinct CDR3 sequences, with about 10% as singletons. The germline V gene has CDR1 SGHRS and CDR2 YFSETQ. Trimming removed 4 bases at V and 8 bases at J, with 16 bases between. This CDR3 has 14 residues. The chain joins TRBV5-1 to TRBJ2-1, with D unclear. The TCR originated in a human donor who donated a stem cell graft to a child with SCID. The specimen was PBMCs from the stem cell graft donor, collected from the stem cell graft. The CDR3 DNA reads TGCGCCAGCAGCCTGACACGGCCCTCGGATGAGCAGTTCTTC. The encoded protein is CASSLTRPSDEQFF.